Each of the 3 T cell receptor beta chains below was sequenced from the same sample in a study of cytomegalovirus exposure and HLA in healthy donors. PCR involved 60 Vbeta and 13 Jbeta primers. Assay used: immunoSEQ multiplex PCR; TCRdb lists only in-frame clones, some missing. The sample lists approximately 73,000 clones; 60% to 70% were seen once. Source material: PBMCs. All receptors derive from a man aged 25-40 years in good health and CMV-seropositive.

This clone was observed a handful of times. This chain uses TRBV2 with TRBJ2-7, with 9 nucleotides matching TRBD1. CDR3 length: 14 residues. CDR1 and CDR2 from the germline V gene are SNHLY and FYNNEI. J gave up 3 bases and V 5 bases, and 5 bases lay outside the gene matches. CDR3 DNA: TGTGCCAGCAGTCCGGACAGGGGCCACTACGAGCAGTACTTC. Its translation: CASSPDRGHYEQYF.

This clone was observed a handful of times. The rearrangement joins TRBV12-5 to TRBJ2-1; a possible D gene is TRBD2 (7 bases). V was trimmed by 0 bases and J by 2 bases, leaving 17 bases between them. Per the germline V gene, CDR1 is LGHNT and CDR2 is FRNRAP. The length of the CDR3 is 18 residues. The CDR3 coding sequence is TGTGCTAGTGGTTTGGTACTGGGGGGGGACAAAACCTACAATGAGCAGTTCTTC. Translation: CASGLVLGGDKTYNEQFF.

This clone was counted a few times. CDR3: CASSVAAPGGYGYTF. The DNA of the CDR3 is TGTGCCAGCAGCGTAGCGGCGCCGGGGGGATATGGCTACACCTTC. The rearrangement links TRBV9 to TRBJ1-2, with a weak D call TRBD1 (5 bases). This CDR3 is built from 15 residues. Germline V lookup: CDR1 SGDLS, CDR2 YYNGEE. Deletions cut 0 bases from V and 5 bases from J, with 14 bases between.